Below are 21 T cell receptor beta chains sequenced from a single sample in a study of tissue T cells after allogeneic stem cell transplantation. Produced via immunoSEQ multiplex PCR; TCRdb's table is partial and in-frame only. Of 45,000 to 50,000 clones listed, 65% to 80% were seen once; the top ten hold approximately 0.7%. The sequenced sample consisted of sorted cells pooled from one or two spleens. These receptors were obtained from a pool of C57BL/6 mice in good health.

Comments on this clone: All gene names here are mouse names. The part of the CDR3 DNA that was read is TGTGCTAGCAGTAGAGATAAGGGGGGTGCAGAAACGCTGTAT. Protein sequence: CASSRDKGGAETLY. The full-length CDR3 reads as CASSRDKGGAETLYF. The chain combines TRBV17 with TRBJ2-3; a possible D gene is TRBD1 (6 bases). The sequenced fragment ends 1 residue before the CDR3 boundary, so the rest is inferred from the germline J gene. This CDR3 is built from 15 residues. Trimming shortened V by 0 bases and J by 1 base, and 8 bases separated the two germline ends. Looked up from germline, CDR1 is MNHDT and CDR2 is YYDKIL. Based on the CDR3 plus reference TRBV17 and TRBJ2-3, the full variable domain is DTTVKQNPRYKLARVGKPVNLICSQTMNHDTMYWYQKKPNQAPKLLLFYYDKILNREADTFEKFQSSRPNNSFCSLYIGSAGLEYSAMYLCASSRDKGGAETLYFGSGTRLTVL.

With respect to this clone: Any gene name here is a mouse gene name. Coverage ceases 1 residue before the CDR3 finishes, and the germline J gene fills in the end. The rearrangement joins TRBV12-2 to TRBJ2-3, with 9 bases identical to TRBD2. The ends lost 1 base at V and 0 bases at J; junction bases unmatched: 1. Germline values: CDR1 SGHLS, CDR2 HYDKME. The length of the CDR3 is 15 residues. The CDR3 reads CASSLTGGSAETLYF. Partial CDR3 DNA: TGTGCCAGCTCTCTAACTGGGGGGAGTGCAGAAACGCTGTAT.

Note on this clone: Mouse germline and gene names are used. The CDR3 sequence is CASSLTPSNSDYTF. Partial CDR3 DNA: TGTGCCAGCAGTCTAACCCCTTCAAACTCCGACTACACC. The V and J genes are TRBV26 and TRBJ1-2; D gene ambiguous. The read is 1 residue too short to cover the CDR3 end, so that end is filled in from the germline J gene. The CDR3 consists of 14 residues. Germline loops: CDR1 KGHPV, CDR2 FQNQEV (reference sequence). The V gene lost 3 bases and the J gene lost 0 bases, with 8 bases spanning the gap.

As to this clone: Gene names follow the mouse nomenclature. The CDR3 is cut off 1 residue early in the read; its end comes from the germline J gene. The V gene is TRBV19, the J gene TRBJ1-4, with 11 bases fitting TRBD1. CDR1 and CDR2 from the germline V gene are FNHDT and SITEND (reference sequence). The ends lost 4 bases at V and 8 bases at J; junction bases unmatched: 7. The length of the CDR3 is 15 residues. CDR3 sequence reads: CASSYRTGGWERLFF. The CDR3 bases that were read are TGTGCCAGCAGTTACCGGACAGGGGGCTGGGAAAGATTATTT. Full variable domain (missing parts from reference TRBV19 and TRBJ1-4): GGIITQTPKFLIGQEGQKLTLKCQQNFNHDTMYWYRQDSGKGLRLIYYSITENDLQKGDLSEGYDASREKKSSFSLTVTSAQKNEMAVFLCASSYRTGGWERLFFGHGTKLSVL.

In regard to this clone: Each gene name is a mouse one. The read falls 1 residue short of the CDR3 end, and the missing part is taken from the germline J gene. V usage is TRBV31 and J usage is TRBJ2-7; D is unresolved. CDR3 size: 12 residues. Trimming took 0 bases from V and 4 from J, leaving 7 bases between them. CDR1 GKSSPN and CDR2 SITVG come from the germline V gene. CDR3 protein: CAWSLRQYEQYF. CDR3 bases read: TGTGCCTGGAGTCTAAGGCAGTATGAACAGTAC.

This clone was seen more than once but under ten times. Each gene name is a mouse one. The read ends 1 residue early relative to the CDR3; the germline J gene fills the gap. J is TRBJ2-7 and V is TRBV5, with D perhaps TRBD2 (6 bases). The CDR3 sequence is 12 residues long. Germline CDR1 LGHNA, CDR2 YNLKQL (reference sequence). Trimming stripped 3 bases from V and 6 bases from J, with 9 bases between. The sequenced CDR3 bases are TGTGCCAGCAGCCACCGGGACTCTGAACAGTAC. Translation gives CASSHRDSEQY. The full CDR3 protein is CASSHRDSEQYF.

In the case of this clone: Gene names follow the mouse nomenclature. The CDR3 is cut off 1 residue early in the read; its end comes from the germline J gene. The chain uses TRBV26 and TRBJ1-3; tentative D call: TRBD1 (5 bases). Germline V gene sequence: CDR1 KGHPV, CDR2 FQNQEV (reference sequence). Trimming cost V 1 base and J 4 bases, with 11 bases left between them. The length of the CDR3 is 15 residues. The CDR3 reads CASSLWGGFGNTLYF. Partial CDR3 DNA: TGTGCCAGCAGTCTGTGGGGGGGATTCGGAAATACGCTCTAT.

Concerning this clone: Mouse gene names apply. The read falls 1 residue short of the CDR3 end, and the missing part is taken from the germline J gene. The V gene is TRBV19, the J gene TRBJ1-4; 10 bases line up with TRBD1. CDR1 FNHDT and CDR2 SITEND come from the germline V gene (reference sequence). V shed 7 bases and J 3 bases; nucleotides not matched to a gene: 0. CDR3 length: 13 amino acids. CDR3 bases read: TGTGCCAGCGGGACAGGGGCCAACGAAAGATTATTT. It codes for CASGTGANERLF. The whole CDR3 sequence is CASGTGANERLFF.

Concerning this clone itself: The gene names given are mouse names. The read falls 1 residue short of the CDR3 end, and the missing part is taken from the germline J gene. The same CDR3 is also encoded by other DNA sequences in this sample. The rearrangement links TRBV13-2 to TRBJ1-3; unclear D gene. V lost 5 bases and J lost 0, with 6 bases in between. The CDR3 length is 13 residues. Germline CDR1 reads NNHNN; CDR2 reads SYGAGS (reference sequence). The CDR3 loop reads CASGEHSGNTLYF. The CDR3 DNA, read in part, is TGTGCCAGCGGCGAACATTCTGGAAATACGCTCTAT.

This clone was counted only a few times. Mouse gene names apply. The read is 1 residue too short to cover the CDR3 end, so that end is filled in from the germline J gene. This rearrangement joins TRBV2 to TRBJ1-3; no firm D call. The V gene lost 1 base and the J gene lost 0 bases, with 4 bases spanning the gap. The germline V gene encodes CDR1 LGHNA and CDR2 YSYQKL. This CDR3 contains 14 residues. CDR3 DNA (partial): TGTGCCAGCAGCCAAGGCAGTTCTGGAAATACGCTCTAT. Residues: CASSQGSSGNTLY. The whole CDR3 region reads CASSQGSSGNTLYF.

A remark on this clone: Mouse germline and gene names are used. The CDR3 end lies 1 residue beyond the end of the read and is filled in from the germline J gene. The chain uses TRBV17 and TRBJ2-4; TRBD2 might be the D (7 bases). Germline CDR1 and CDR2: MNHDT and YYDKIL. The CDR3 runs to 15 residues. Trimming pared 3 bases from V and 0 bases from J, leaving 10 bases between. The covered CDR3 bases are TGTGCTAGCAGTAGTGGGGGGCCCAGTCAAAACACCTTGTAC. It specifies CASSSGGPSQNTLY. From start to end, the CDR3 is CASSSGGPSQNTLYF.

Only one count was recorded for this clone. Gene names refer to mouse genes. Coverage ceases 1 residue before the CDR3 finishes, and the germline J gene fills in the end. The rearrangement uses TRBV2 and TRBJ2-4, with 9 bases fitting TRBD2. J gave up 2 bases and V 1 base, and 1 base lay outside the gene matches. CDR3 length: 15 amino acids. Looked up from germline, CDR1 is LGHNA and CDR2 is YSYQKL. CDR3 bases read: TGTGCCAGCAGCCAAGGACTGGGGGTTCAAAACACCTTGTAC. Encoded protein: CASSQGLGVQNTLY. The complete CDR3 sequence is CASSQGLGVQNTLYF. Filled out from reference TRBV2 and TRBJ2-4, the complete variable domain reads DPKIIQKPKYLVAVTGSEKILICEQYLGHNAMYWYRQSAKKPLEFMFSYSYQKLMDNQTASSRFQPQSSKKNHLDLQITALKPDDSATYFCASSQGLGVQNTLYFGAGTRLSVL.

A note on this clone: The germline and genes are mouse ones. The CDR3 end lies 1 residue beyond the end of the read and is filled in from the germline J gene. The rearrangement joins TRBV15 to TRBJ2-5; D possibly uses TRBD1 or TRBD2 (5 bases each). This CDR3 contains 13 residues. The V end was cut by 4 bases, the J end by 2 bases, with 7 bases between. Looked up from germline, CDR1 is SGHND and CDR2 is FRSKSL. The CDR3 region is CASSWDGQDTQYF. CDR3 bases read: TGTGCCAGCAGTTGGGACGGCCAAGACACCCAGTAC.

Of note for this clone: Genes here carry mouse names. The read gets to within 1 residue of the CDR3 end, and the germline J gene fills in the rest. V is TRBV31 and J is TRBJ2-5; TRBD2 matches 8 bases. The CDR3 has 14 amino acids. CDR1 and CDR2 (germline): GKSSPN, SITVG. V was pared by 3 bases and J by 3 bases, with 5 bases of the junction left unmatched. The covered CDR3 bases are TGTGCCTGGAGCCCCGGGGACTGGCAAGACACCCAGTAC. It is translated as CAWSPGDWQDTQY. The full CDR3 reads CAWSPGDWQDTQYF.

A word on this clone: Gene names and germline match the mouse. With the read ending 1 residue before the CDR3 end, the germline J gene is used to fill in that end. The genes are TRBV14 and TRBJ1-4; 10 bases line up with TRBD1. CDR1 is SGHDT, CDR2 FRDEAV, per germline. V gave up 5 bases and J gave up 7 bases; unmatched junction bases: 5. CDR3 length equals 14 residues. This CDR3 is CASSPTGGGERLFF. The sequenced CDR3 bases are TGTGCCAGCAGCCCGACAGGGGGCGGCGAAAGATTATTT.

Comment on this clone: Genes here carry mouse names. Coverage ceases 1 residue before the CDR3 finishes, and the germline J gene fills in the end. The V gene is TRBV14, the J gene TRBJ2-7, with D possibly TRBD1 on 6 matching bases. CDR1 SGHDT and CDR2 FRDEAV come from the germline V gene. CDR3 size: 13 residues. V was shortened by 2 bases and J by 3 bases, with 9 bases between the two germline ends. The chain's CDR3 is CASSLTGSYEQYF. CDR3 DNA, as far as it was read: TGTGCCAGCAGTTTGACAGGAAGCTATGAACAGTAC. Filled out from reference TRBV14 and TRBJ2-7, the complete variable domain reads EAGVTQSPRYAVLQEGQAVSFWCDPISGHDTLYWYQQPRDQGPQLLVYFRDEAVIDNSQLPSDRFSAVRPKGTNSTLKIQSAKQGDTATYLCASSLTGSYEQYFGPGTRLTVL.

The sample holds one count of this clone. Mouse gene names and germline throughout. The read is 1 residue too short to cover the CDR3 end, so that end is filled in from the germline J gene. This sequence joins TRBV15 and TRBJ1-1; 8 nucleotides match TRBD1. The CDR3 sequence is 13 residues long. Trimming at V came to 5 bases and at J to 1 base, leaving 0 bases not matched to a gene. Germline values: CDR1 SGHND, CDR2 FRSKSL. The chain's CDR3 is CASSQGANTEVFF. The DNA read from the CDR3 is TGTGCCAGCAGTCAGGGGGCGAACACAGAAGTCTTC.

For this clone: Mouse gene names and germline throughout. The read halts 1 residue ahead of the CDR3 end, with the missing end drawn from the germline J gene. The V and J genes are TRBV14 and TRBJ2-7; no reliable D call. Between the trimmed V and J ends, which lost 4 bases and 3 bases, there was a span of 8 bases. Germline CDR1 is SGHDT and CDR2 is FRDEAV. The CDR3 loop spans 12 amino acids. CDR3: CASSPRGYEQYF. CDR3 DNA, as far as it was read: TGTGCCAGCAGTCCCCGGGGCTATGAACAGTAC.

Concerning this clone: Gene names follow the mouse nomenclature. CDR3 in amino acids: CASSGLVGAETLYF. The part of the CDR3 DNA that was read is TGTGCCAGCAGTGGACTGGTCGGTGCAGAAACGCTGTAT. The chain joins TRBV13-3 to TRBJ2-3, with D perhaps TRBD2 (6 bases). The missing CDR3 end, 1 residue past where the read stops, is filled in from the germline J gene. V gave up 3 bases and J gave up 1 base, with 9 bases separating them. Germline assignment: CDR1 NNHDY and CDR2 SYVADS. The CDR3 sequence is 14 residues long.

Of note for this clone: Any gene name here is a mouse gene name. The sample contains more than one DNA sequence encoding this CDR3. The covered CDR3 bases are TGTGCCAGCAGTGGGGACTGGGGGGGGTATGAACAGTAC. It codes for CASSGDWGGYEQY. The whole CDR3 sequence reads CASSGDWGGYEQYF. The chain carries TRBV13-1 and TRBJ2-7, with 13 positions matching TRBD2. The CDR3 goes on 1 residue after the read ends, and that part is filled in from the germline J gene. The CDR3 loop spans 14 amino acids. Germline CDR1 is NSHNY and CDR2 is SYGAGN. V lost 3 bases to trimming and J lost 4 bases; unmatched junction nucleotides: 1.

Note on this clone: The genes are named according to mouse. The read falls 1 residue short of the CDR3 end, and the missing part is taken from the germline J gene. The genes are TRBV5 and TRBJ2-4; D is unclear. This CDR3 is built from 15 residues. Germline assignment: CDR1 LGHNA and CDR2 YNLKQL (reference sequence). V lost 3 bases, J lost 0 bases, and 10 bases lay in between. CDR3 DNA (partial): TGTGCCAGCAGCCAGCCTACTACTAGTCAAAACACCTTGTAC. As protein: CASSQPTTSQNTLY. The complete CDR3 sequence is CASSQPTTSQNTLYF.